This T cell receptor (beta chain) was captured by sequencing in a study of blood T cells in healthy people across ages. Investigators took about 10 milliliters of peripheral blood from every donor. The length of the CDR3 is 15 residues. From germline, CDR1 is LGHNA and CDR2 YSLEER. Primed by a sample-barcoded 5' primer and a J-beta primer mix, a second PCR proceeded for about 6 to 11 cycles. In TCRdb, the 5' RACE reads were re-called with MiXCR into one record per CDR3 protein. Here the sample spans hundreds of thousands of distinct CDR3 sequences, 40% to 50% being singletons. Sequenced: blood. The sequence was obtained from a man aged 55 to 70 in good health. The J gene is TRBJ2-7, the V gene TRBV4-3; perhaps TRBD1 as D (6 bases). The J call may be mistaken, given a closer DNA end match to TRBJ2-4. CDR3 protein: CASSQDWGLGNIQYF. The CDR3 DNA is TGCGCCAGCAGCCAAGATTGGGGGCTTGGGAACATTCAGTACTTC.